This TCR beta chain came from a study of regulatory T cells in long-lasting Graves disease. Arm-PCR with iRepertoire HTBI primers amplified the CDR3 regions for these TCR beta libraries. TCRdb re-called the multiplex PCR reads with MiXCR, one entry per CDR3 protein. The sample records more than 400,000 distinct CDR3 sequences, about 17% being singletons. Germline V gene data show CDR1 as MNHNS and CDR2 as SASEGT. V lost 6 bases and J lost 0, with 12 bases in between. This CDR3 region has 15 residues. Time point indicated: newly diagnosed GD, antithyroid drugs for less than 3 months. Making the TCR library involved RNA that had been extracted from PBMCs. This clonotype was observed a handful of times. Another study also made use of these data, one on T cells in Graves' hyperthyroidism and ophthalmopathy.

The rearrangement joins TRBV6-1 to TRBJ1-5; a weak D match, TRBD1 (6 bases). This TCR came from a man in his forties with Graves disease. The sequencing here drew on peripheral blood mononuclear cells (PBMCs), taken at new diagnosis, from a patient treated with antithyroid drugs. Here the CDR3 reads CASRSGVISNQPQHF. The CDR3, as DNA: TGTGCCAGCAGGTCAGGGGTTATTAGCAATCAGCCCCAGCATTTT.